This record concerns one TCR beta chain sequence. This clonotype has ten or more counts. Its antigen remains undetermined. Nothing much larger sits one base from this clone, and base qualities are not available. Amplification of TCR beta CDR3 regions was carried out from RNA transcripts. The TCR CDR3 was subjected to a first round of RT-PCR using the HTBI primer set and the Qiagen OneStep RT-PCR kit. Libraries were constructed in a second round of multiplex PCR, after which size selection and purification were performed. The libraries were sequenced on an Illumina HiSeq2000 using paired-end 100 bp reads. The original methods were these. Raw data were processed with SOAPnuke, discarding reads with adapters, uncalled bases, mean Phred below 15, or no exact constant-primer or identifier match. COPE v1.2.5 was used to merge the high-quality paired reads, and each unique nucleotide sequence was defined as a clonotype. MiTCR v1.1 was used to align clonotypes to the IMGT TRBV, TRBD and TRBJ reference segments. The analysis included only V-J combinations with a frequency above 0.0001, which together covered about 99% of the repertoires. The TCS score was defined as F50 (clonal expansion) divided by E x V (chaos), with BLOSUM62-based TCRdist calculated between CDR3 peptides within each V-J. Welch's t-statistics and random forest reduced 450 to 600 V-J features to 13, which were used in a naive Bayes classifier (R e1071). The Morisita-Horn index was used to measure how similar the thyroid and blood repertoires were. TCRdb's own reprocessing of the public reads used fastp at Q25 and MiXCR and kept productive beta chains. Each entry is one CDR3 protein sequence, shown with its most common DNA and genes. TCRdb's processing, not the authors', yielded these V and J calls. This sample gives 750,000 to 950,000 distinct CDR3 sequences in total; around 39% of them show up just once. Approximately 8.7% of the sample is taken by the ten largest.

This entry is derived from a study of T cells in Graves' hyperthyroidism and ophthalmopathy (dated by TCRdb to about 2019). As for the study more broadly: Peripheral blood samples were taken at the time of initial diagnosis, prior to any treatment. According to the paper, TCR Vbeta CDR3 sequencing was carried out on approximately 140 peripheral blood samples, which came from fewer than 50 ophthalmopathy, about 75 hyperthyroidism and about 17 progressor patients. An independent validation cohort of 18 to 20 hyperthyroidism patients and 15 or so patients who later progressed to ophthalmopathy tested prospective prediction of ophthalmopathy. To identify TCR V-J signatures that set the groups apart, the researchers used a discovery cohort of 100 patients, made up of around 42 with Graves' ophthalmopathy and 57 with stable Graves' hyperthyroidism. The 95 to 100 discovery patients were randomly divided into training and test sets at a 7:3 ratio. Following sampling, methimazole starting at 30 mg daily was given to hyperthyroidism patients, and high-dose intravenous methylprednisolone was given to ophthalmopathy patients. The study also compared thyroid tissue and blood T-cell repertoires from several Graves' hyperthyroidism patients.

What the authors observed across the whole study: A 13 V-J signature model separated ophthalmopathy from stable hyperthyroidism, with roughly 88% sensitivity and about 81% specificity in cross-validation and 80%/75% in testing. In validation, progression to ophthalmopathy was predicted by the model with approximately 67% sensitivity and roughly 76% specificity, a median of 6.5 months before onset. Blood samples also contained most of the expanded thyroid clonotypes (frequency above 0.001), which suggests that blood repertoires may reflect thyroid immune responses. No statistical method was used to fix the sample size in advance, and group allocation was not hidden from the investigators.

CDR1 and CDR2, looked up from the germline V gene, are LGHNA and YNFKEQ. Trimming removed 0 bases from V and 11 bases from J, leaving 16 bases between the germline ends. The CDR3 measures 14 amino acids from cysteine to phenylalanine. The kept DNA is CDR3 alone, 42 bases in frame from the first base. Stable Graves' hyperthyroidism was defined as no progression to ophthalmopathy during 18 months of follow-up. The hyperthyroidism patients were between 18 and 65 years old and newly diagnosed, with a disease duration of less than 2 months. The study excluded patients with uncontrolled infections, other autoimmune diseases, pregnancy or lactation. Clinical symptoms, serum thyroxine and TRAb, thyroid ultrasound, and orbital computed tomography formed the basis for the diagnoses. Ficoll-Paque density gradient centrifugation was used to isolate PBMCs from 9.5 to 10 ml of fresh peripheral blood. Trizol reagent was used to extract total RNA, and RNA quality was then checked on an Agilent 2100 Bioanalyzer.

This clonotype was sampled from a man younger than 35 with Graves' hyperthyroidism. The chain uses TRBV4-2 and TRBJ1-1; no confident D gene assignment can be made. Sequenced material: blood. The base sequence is TGTGCCAGCAGCCAAGATCAAGCGGCCAGTGGGGCTTTCTTT. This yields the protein CASSQDQAASGAFF.